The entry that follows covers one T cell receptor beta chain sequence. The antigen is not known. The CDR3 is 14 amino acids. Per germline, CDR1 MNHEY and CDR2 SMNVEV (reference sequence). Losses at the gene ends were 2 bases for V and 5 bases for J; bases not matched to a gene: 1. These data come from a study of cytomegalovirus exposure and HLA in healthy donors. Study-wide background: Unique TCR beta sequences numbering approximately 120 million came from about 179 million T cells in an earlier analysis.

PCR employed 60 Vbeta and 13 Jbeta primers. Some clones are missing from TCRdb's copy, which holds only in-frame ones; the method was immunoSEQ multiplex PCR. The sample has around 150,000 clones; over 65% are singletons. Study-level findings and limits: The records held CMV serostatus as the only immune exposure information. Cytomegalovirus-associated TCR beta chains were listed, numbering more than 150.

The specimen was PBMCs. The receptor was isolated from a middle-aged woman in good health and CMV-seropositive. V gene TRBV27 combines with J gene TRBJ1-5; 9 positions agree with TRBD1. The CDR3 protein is CASSLGTGHQPQHF. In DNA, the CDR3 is TGTGCCAGCAGTTTAGGGACAGGGCATCAGCCCCAGCATTTT.